The 5 T cell receptor beta chains below were found in one sample sequenced in a study of blood T cell repertoires in COVID-19. Profiled with immunoSEQ multiplex PCR; TCRdb holds only in-frame clones, not every one. The sample holds about 260,000 clones, roughly four fifths seen once. The specimen sequenced was PBMCs or T cells enriched from blood (not recorded which). The receptor source for this set is a young man with acute COVID-19.

The rearrangement links TRBV6-5 to TRBJ2-5; 8 bases agree with TRBD1. V trimming: 6 bases; J trimming: 4 bases; junction bases outside the gene matches: 7. The CDR3 is 14 amino acids. Germline CDR1 and CDR2: MNHEY and SVGAGI. The CDR3 DNA is TGTGCCAGCAGCGGGACAGGCGGAGGAGAGACCCAGTACTTC. It specifies CASSGTGGGETQYF.

This clone was found many times. The chain is built from TRBV19 and TRBJ1-2; tentatively, D is TRBD1 (5 bases). The CDR3 covers 17 residues. Germline lookup yields CDR1 LNHDA and CDR2 SQIVND (reference sequence). Trimming left V 3 bases short and J 5 bases short, with 22 bases between. This chain's CDR3 is CASSISRGSGGAYGYTF. Here the CDR3 DNA reads TGTGCCAGTAGTATTTCCCGAGGGTCGGGGGGAGCTTATGGCTACACCTTC.

The CDR3: CASSLSGTGIMLDTEAFF. CDR3 DNA sequence: TGTGCCAGCAGCCTTTCCGGGACAGGGATAATGTTGGACACTGAAGCTTTCTTT. The V gene is TRBV3-1 (or the pseudogene TRBV3-2), the J gene TRBJ1-1, with 9 bases lining up with TRBD1. The CDR3 sequence is 18 residues long. V trimming: 4 bases; J trimming: 3 bases; junction bases outside the gene matches: 15. The germline V gene has CDR1 LGHDT and CDR2 YNNKEL (reference sequence).

V and J are TRBV19 and TRBJ1-1; D not certain. Trimming removed 7 bases at V and 0 bases at J, with 15 bases between. The CDR3 contains 15 residues. Germline V CDR1 and CDR2: LNHDA, SQIVND (reference sequence). The CDR3, as DNA: TGTGCCAGTACCCTCCTTGGAGCTATGAACACTGAAGCTTTCTTT. This encodes CASTLLGAMNTEAFF.

V is TRBV11-2 and J is TRBJ1-3; TRBD1 might be the D (6 bases). This CDR3 is built from 14 residues. Germline V lookup: CDR1 SGHAT, CDR2 FQNNGV. Trimming removed 5 bases from V and 3 bases from J, with 11 bases in between. CDR3 sequence (DNA): TGTGCCAGCAGCGCCACAGGGATTGGAAACACCATATATTTT. Amino acids: CASSATGIGNTIYF. The full variable domain, completed using reference TRBV11-2 and TRBJ1-3, is EAGVAQSPRYKIIEKRQSVAFWCNPISGHATLYWYQQILGQGPKLLIQFQNNGVVDDSQLPKDRFSAERLKGVDSTLKIQPAKLEDSAVYLCASSATGIGNTIYFGEGSWLTVV.